The clone carrying this TCR beta chain came up many times. This specimen comes from a study of early T cells in non-severe SARS-CoV-2 infection. Each CDR3 protein is one row after TCRdb ran MiXCR on the 5' RACE reads. In the table there are 27,000 or so distinct CDR3 sequences, 4.4% of which are singletons. CDR1 SQVTM and CDR2 ANQGSEA come from the germline V gene. The CDR3 runs 13 residues. The V gene end was trimmed by 1 base and the J gene end by 9 bases; junction bases not matched to a gene: 7. The sequenced sample was whole blood. The J gene is TRBJ2-7, the V gene TRBV29-1; 9 nucleotides align to TRBD2. This receptor was identified in an adult who was a healthcare worker with PCR-confirmed SARS-CoV-2 infection or an uninfected control (not recorded which). This CDR3 reads CSVEAASGTGQYF. Here the CDR3 DNA reads TGCAGCGTTGAAGCGGCTAGCGGGACCGGGCAGTACTTC.